Presented here are 21 T cell receptor beta chains from one specimen sequenced in a study of CD8 T cells in ankylosing spondylitis. Findings and caveats of the study: Typical of ankylosing spondylitis blood, it appeared, was a TCR beta motif of roughly eight highly homologous variants.

TCRdb itself ran the 5' RACE reads through MiXCR, one entry per CDR3 protein. Of about 220,000 distinct CDR3 sequences listed, around 6.6% are singletons. These receptors' antigens are unknown. Sequencing was carried out using blood, either unsorted or a sorted T cell fraction (not recorded which). These receptors all come from a male donor with ankylosing spondylitis.

This clonotype has at least ten counts. The genes are TRBV20-1 and TRBJ2-1, with 9 bases aligning to TRBD2. The CDR3 has 15 amino acids. Germline trimming cut 0 bases from V and 5 bases from J; bases unmatched to any gene: 5. CDR1 DFQATT and CDR2 SNEGSKA come from the germline V gene (reference sequence). CDR3 sequence: CSARDPSGTDNEQFF. In DNA form, the CDR3 reads TGCAGTGCTAGAGACCCTAGCGGGACAGACAATGAGCAGTTCTTC.

This clonotype was seen at least ten times. The chain joins TRBV28 to TRBJ1-5; 7 bases align to TRBD1. The V and J ends lost 4 bases and 6 bases, in that order; junction bases with no gene match: 3. The germline V gene has CDR1 MDHEN and CDR2 SYDVKM. The CDR3 has 13 amino acids. Here the CDR3 DNA reads TGTGCCAGCAGTTCGACAGGGTTTCAGCCCCAGCATTTT. Its protein product is CASSSTGFQPQHF.

J is TRBJ1-2 and V is TRBV4-3; TRBD1 is a possible D gene (5 bases). V was cut by 0 bases and J by 5 bases, with 16 bases left in between. This CDR3 is 16 amino acids long. Germline loops: CDR1 LGHNA, CDR2 YSLEER. CDR3 bases: TGCGCCAGCAGCCAAGAAGGGGAGCTCACCCCATATGGCTACACCTTC. This encodes CASSQEGELTPYGYTF.

This clonotype has at least ten counts. V usage is TRBV10-3 and J usage is TRBJ2-2, with 9 bases identical to TRBD1. V was clipped by 6 bases and J by 6 bases; unmatched bases: 5. Germline CDR1 ENHRY, CDR2 SYGVKD. The CDR3 extends over 14 amino acids. DNA for the CDR3: TGTGCCATCAGGGACAGGGGAATAGCCGGGGAGCTGTTTTTT. Translated, it gives CAIRDRGIAGELFF.

This chain connects TRBV6-1 to TRBJ1-2, with D maybe TRBD1 (5 bases). The germline gives CDR1 MNHNS, CDR2 SASEGT. Trimming took 6 bases from V and 8 from J, leaving 13 bases between them. This CDR3 contains 12 residues. CDR3 in DNA: TGTGCCAGCAGGCAGGGAACCCTGGGCTACACCTTC. It is translated as CASRQGTLGYTF.

This clonotype was counted many times. This chain links TRBV27 with TRBJ2-5; tentative D call: TRBD2 (5 bases). V lost 3 bases and J lost 4, with 18 bases in between. This CDR3 is built from 16 residues. Germline V gene data show CDR1 as MNHEY and CDR2 as SMNVEV (reference sequence). The CDR3 sequence is CASSFRERGKLETQYF. CDR3 coding DNA: TGTGCCAGCAGTTTCCGGGAACGGGGAAAATTAGAGACCCAGTACTTC.

This chain joins TRBV7-8 and TRBJ2-7, with TRBD2 as a possible D gene (7 bases). The germline V gene has CDR1 SGHVS and CDR2 FQNEAQ. V dropped 4 bases and J dropped 5 bases, with 21 bases sitting between them. CDR3 size: 16 residues. The CDR3 protein is CASSSSPGTGGNEQYF. Here the CDR3 DNA reads TGTGCCAGCAGCTCTAGCCCTGGGACGGGGGGCAACGAGCAGTACTTC. Full variable domain (outside the CDR3, taken from reference TRBV7-8 and TRBJ2-7): GAGVSQSPRYKVAKRGQDVALRCDPISGHVSLFWYQQALGQGPEFLTYFQNEAQLDKSGLPSDRFFAERPEGSVSTLKIQRTQQEDSAVYLCASSSSPGTGGNEQYFGPGTRLTVT.

To note about this clonotype: A much more abundant neighbour one base away suggests this may be a read error. The V and J genes are TRBV4-1 and TRBJ1-5; D ambiguous. The CDR3 sequence is 14 residues long. V lost 2 bases and J 9 bases, leaving 14 bases between the germline ends. CDR1 is MGHRA, CDR2 YSYEKL, per germline. The CDR3 reads CASSQFPRDPPQHF. The CDR3 nucleotides read TGCGCCAGCAGCCAATTTCCCCGCGATCCGCCCCAGCATTTT.

This clonotype came up many times. The rearrangement links TRBV20-1 to TRBJ2-7, with 7 bases that match TRBD1. V dropped 6 bases and J dropped 2; count of bases not matched to a gene: 13. CDR3 length: 15 amino acids. Germline values: CDR1 DFQATT, CDR2 SNEGSKA (reference sequence). The CDR3 DNA follows: TGCAGTGCAAGTTCCGGGACAGCCATTCCCTACGAGCAGTACTTC. This encodes CSASSGTAIPYEQYF.

The sample holds many counts of this clonotype. This chain joins TRBV29-1 and TRBJ2-1; 13 nucleotides align to TRBD2. V gave up 1 base and J gave up 9 bases; unmatched junction bases: 9. The V gene's germline CDR1 is SQVTM and CDR2 ANQGSEA. CDR3 length equals 16 residues. CDR3 sequence (DNA): TGCAGCGTTGAAGGTGGACTAGCGGGAGCTTCGGGTGAGCAGTTCTTC. Translating gives CSVEGGLAGASGEQFF.

This clonotype appeared a single time. The V and J genes are TRBV6-5 and TRBJ2-7; 7 bases fit TRBD1. Per germline, CDR1 MNHEY and CDR2 SVGAGI. The V and J ends lost 0 bases and 4 bases, in that order; junction bases with no gene match: 6. The CDR3 has 15 residues. The CDR3 spells CASSYSMTGFYEQYF. The CDR3 DNA follows: TGTGCCAGCAGTTACTCGATGACAGGGTTTTACGAGCAGTACTTC.

This clonotype was recorded at least ten times. The chain recombines TRBV5-6 with TRBJ2-7; weak D call: TRBD2 (5 bases). V gave up 2 bases and J gave up 0 bases, with 18 bases separating them. CDR3 length equals 17 residues. From germline, CDR1 is SGHDT and CDR2 YYEEEE. The CDR3 loop reads CASSFGVLRRGSYEQYF. DNA of the CDR3: TGTGCCAGCAGCTTTGGAGTGCTCCGTCGGGGCTCCTACGAGCAGTACTTC.

The table lists this clonotype with many counts. The chain combines TRBV12-3 or TRBV12-4 with TRBJ2-1; D uncertain. V was trimmed by 1 base and J by 1 base, leaving 8 bases between them. The CDR3 totals 15 residues. The CDR3 reads CASSLGHPSYNEQFF. In DNA, the CDR3 is TGTGCCAGCAGTTTAGGACACCCTTCCTACAATGAGCAGTTCTTC.

The chain links TRBV9 to TRBJ2-2; D remains unclear. V was clipped by 2 bases and J by 8 bases, with 7 bases between them. There are 12 residues in the CDR3. CDR1 is SGDLS and CDR2 is YYNGEE in the germline V gene. The DNA for the CDR3 is TGTGCCAGCAGCGTTCTCACAGGGGAGCTGTTTTTT. Translation gives CASSVLTGELFF.

CDR3 DNA: TGTGCCAGCACCTCTGGGGGCCGGGACAGGCCGGGACTAGCGAACGAGCAGTACTTC. Protein: CASTSGGRDRPGLANEQYF. V is TRBV27 and J is TRBJ2-7; TRBD2 matches 10 bases. The CDR3 spans 19 residues. V was pared by 7 bases and J by 5 bases, with 23 bases of the junction left unmatched. Germline V gene lookup returns CDR1 MNHEY and CDR2 SMNVEV (reference sequence).

Many counts were recorded for this clonotype. The genes are TRBV28 and TRBJ2-1; TRBD1 is a possible D gene (6 bases). Looked up from germline, CDR1 is MDHEN and CDR2 is SYDVKM. Trimming stripped 3 bases from V and 7 bases from J, with 10 bases between. The CDR3 contains 13 residues. The DNA of the CDR3 is TGTGCCAGCAGTTTGGACAGATGGAATGAGCAGTTCTTC. This translates into CASSLDRWNEQFF.

In this sample, this clonotype turned up a few times. The CDR3 DNA is TGTGCCAGTAGTCCCCGGGACACCCTCCAAGAGACCCAGTACTTC. It yields the protein CASSPRDTLQETQYF. V usage is TRBV19 and J usage is TRBJ2-5, with D perhaps TRBD1 (6 bases). Trimming cost V 5 bases and J 1 base, with 14 bases left between them. Germline V gene sequence: CDR1 LNHDA, CDR2 SQIVND (reference sequence). The CDR3 consists of 15 residues.

The gene calls are TRBV7-9 and TRBJ2-1, with 7 bases aligning to TRBD1. Germline CDR1 and CDR2: SEHNR and FQNEAQ (reference sequence). J lost 10 bases, V lost 5 bases, and 5 bases had no gene match. The CDR3 spans 12 residues. Here the CDR3 reads CASSGTGEEQFF. CDR3 DNA sequence: TGTGCCAGCAGCGGAACAGGGGAAGAGCAGTTCTTC.

This clonotype appeared many times. V usage is TRBV24-1 and J usage is TRBJ2-3; TRBD1 aligns across 7 bases. J was trimmed by 6 bases and V by 5 bases; bases with no gene match: 7. Germline V CDR1 and CDR2: KGHDR, SFDVKD. The CDR3 is 14 residues long. The CDR3 region is CATSVPGTDDTQYF. The CDR3 nucleotides read TGTGCCACCAGTGTTCCCGGGACAGATGATACGCAGTATTTT.

This clonotype was counted many times. The chain has TRBV6-2 or TRBV6-3 and TRBJ2-7, with TRBD2 identical over 7 bases. The V gene end was trimmed by 2 bases and the J gene end by 7 bases; junction bases not matched to a gene: 5. Germline-derived CDR1 and CDR2 are MNHEY and SVGEGT. This CDR3 comprises 13 residues. CDR3 coding DNA: TGTGCCAGCAGTTACGTAGGGACTACAGAGCAGTACTTC. This sequence encodes CASSYVGTTEQYF.

The rearrangement uses TRBV7-9 and TRBJ2-5, with 8 bases matching TRBD1. V lost 4 bases, J lost 2 bases, and 3 bases stayed unmatched. The CDR3 consists of 14 residues. The germline gives CDR1 SEHNR, CDR2 FQNEAQ (reference sequence). This CDR3 is CASSSDREQETQYF. The CDR3, as DNA: TGTGCCAGCAGCTCGGACAGGGAACAAGAGACCCAGTACTTC.